Below, 23 T cell receptor beta chains from the same sample are listed, as sequenced in a study of response to subunit inactivated influenza vaccine. Via MiXCR, TCRdb re-called the RT-PCR reads, giving one row per CDR3 protein. The sample gives 610,000 or so distinct CDR3 sequences, 14% of which show up once; around 10% is in the top ten. Source: PBMCs from blood, taken 12 days after vaccination. The origin of the receptors is a man aged 50 or older who received an inactivated influenza vaccine.

This clonotype was counted between two and nine times. The CDR3 nucleotides read TGTGCCAGCAGACCGCGGGACTTGGTTATGGACTCTGGGGCCAACGTCCTGACTTTC. This gives the protein CASRPRDLVMDSGANVLTF. The V and J genes are TRBV28 and TRBJ2-6, with D maybe TRBD2 (6 bases). Deletions cut 6 bases from V and 0 bases from J, with 21 bases between. CDR1 MDHEN and CDR2 SYDVKM come from the germline V gene. The CDR3 is made up of 19 amino acids.

This clonotype turned up a few times. The chain is built from TRBV5-5 and TRBJ1-4; a weak D match, TRBD1 (5 bases). Trimming pared 4 bases from V and 3 bases from J, leaving 16 bases between. CDR1 and CDR2 from the germline V gene are SGHKS and YYEKEE (reference sequence). The CDR3 is made up of 16 amino acids. CDR3 nucleotides: TGTGCCAGCAGCAACCTACCGACAGACCCTAATGAAAAACTGTTTTTT. Amino acid sequence: CASSNLPTDPNEKLFF.

The chain recombines TRBV7-2 with TRBJ2-7; D may match TRBD1 or TRBD2 (6 bases each). Trimming shortened V by 8 bases and J by 0 bases, and 14 bases separated the two germline ends. The CDR3 sequence is 14 residues long. CDR1 is SGHTA, CDR2 FQGNSA, per germline. In nucleotides, the CDR3 is TGTGCCAGCCACGACGGGGGCTTCTCCTACGAGCAGTACTTC. It translates to CASHDGGFSYEQYF.

J is TRBJ2-5 and V is TRBV20-1; D ambiguous. Trimming shortened V by 2 bases and J by 5 bases, and 15 bases separated the two germline ends. The CDR3 has 14 amino acids. The V gene's germline CDR1 is DFQATT and CDR2 SNEGSKA (reference sequence). Here the CDR3 reads CSARKDQTKETQYF. CDR3 in DNA: TGCAGTGCTAGAAAGGACCAGACGAAGGAGACCCAGTACTTC.

This clonotype was counted between two and nine times. The CDR3 nucleotides read TGTGCCAGCAGCTCCTATACAGGGAGTACTGAAGCTTTCTTT. It is translated as CASSSYTGSTEAFF. The chain is built from TRBV7-2 and TRBJ1-1; D may be TRBD1 (6 bases). The CDR3 has 14 amino acids. The V gene lost 4 bases and the J gene lost 5 bases, with 14 bases spanning the gap. Germline-derived CDR1 and CDR2 are SGHTA and FQGNSA.

The V call is TRBV20-1, the J call TRBJ2-7; D gene unclear. The germline gives CDR1 DFQATT, CDR2 SNEGSKA (reference sequence). CDR3 length: 16 amino acids. Trimming took off 0 bases at V and 0 bases at J, with 15 bases between the two ends. The CDR3 reads CSARDISQQSSYEQYF. The CDR3 DNA follows: TGCAGTGCTAGAGATATCAGTCAGCAGAGCTCCTACGAGCAGTACTTC.

This clonotype turned up a few times. The V gene is TRBV12-3 or TRBV12-4, the J gene TRBJ1-1; D call uncertain. CDR3 length: 13 residues. With 6 bases removed from V and 6 bases from J, the gap between germline ends came to 14 bases. The CDR3 DNA reads TGTGCCAGCAGGCGCGATCCAACACCTGAAGCTTTCTTT. Encoded protein: CASRRDPTPEAFF.

The rearrangement joins TRBV5-1 to TRBJ2-2; D is possibly TRBD2 (5 bases). The length of the CDR3 is 15 residues. Trimming took off 6 bases at V and 1 base at J, with 13 bases between the two ends. Germline V lookup: CDR1 SGHRS, CDR2 YFSETQ. As DNA, the CDR3 is TGCGCCAGCACCCCCCGGACTCAGAACACCGGGGAGCTGTTTTTT. Residues: CASTPRTQNTGELFF.

This chain uses TRBV6-2 or TRBV6-3 with TRBJ1-1; D not certain. CDR3 length equals 17 residues. Germline V CDR1 and CDR2: MNHEY, SVGEGT. Trimming removed 7 bases from V and 0 bases from J, with 21 bases in between. The CDR3 reads CASTLIRWAALNTEAFF. The CDR3 bases are TGTGCCAGCACTCTCATAAGATGGGCTGCTTTGAACACTGAAGCTTTCTTT.

Written as DNA, the CDR3 is TGTGCCAGCAGCCTCGCGGGGCTCTCTGGAAACACCATATATTTT. It is translated as CASSLAGLSGNTIYF. The V gene is TRBV11-2, the J gene TRBJ1-3; TRBD1 might be the D (5 bases). The germline V gene encodes CDR1 SGHAT and CDR2 FQNNGV. Trimming cost V 5 bases and J 0 bases, with 11 bases left between them. The CDR3 runs 15 residues.

This clonotype was counted only a few times. This chain uses TRBV27 with TRBJ2-3; 14 nucleotides align to TRBD2. Trimming at V came to 6 bases and at J to 5 bases, leaving 10 bases not matched to a gene. Germline V gene data show CDR1 as MNHEY and CDR2 as SMNVEV (reference sequence). The CDR3 is 17 amino acids. The CDR3 spells CASSPSRLAGGGDTQYF. The DNA for the CDR3 is TGTGCCAGCAGCCCCTCCAGACTAGCGGGAGGGGGAGATACGCAGTATTTT.

This clonotype has more than one count but fewer than ten. The chain recombines TRBV2 with TRBJ2-7; 9 bases align to TRBD1. CDR1 SNHLY and CDR2 FYNNEI come from the germline V gene. The CDR3 has 16 amino acids. V was pared by 1 base and J by 2 bases, with 6 bases of the junction left unmatched. CDR3 protein: CASSEVTGGWPYEQYF. The CDR3 DNA sequence: TGTGCCAGCAGTGAAGTTACAGGGGGCTGGCCCTACGAGCAGTACTTC.

There are a few counts of this clonotype. The chain combines TRBV7-9 with TRBJ2-3; D may be TRBD2 (6 bases). Deletions cut 5 bases from V and 6 bases from J, with 18 bases between. This CDR3 region has 15 residues. The germline V gene encodes CDR1 SEHNR and CDR2 FQNEAQ (reference sequence). In DNA form, the CDR3 reads TGTGCCAGCAGCACACCCGGGACTCTGACTGATACGCAGTATTTT. Its translation: CASSTPGTLTDTQYF. Based on the CDR3 plus reference TRBV7-9 and TRBJ2-3, the full variable domain is DTGVSQNPRHKITKRGQNVTFRCDPISEHNRLYWYRQTLGQGPEFLTYFQNEAQLEKSRLLSDRFSAERPKGSFSTLEIQRTEQGDSAMYLCASSTPGTLTDTQYFGPGTRLTVL.

Notes on this clonotype: This sequence may be a read error, since a much larger clone differs from it by one base. J is TRBJ1-1 and V is TRBV20-1, with no clear D. Germline V lookup: CDR1 DFQATT, CDR2 SNEGSKA (reference sequence). The CDR3 totals 13 residues. CDR3 nucleotide sequence: TGCAGTGCTAACCGGGCCCCGAACACTGAAGCTTCCTTT. It is translated as CSANRAPNTEASF.

This clonotype was seen ten or more times. The chain has TRBV10-3 and TRBJ2-2; D uncertain. The CDR3 has 13 amino acids. Looked up from germline, CDR1 is ENHRY and CDR2 is SYGVKD. Trimming took off 3 bases at V and 5 bases at J, with 7 bases between the two ends. The CDR3 spells CAISESGTGELFF. The CDR3 DNA sequence: TGTGCCATCAGTGAAAGTGGGACCGGGGAGCTGTTTTTT.

A word on this clonotype: A read error is possible here, since a much larger clone lies one base away. The CDR3 DNA follows: TGCGCCAGCAGCCAAGACGGGACTGACAGGGCGAAGACCCAGTACTTC. Translated, it gives CASSQDGTDRAKTQYF. V gene TRBV4-3 combines with J gene TRBJ2-5; tentatively, D is TRBD1 (7 bases). V was pared by 0 bases and J by 6 bases, with 17 bases between. The CDR3 runs 16 residues. Germline CDR1 is LGHNA and CDR2 is YSLEER.

This sequence joins TRBV6-5 and TRBJ2-7; 12 nucleotides agree with TRBD2. J was trimmed by 5 bases and V by 2 bases; bases with no gene match: 4. The germline CDR1 and CDR2 sequences are MNHEY and SVGAGI. The CDR3 spans 15 residues. The CDR3 region has the DNA TGTGCCAGCAGTTACGCTAGCGGGAGGGCCAACGAGCAGTACTTC. Translating gives CASSYASGRANEQYF.

The chain recombines TRBV27 with TRBJ2-7; D might be TRBD2 (6 bases). Germline values: CDR1 MNHEY, CDR2 SMNVEV (reference sequence). Trimming left V 0 bases short and J 3 bases short, with 12 bases between. CDR3 length: 15 amino acids. The CDR3 DNA follows: TGTGCCAGCAGTTTATCCCCGGGGGTAGGCTACGAGCAGTACTTC. Its translation is CASSLSPGVGYEQYF.

The sample holds a few counts of this clonotype. This rearrangement joins TRBV15 to TRBJ1-1; D call uncertain. Germline-derived CDR1 and CDR2 are LNHNV and YYDKDF (reference sequence). The CDR3 consists of 13 residues. Trimming removed 2 bases at V and 2 bases at J, with 6 bases between. In DNA form, the CDR3 reads TGTGCCACCAGCAGACTAATTAACACTGAAGCTTTCTTT. This gives the protein CATSRLINTEAFF.

The gene calls are TRBV20-1 and TRBJ2-3, with TRBD2 matching over 12 bases. The length of the CDR3 is 14 residues. Germline V gives CDR1 DFQATT, CDR2 SNEGSKA (reference sequence). V lost 5 bases, J lost 8 bases, and 8 bases stayed unmatched. Here the CDR3 reads CSASTSGSVGTQYF. CDR3 DNA: TGCAGTGCTTCGACTAGCGGGAGCGTGGGTACGCAGTATTTT.

V is TRBV6-6 and J is TRBJ2-5; D is ambiguous. V was pared by 7 bases and J by 1 base, with 10 bases between. Germline CDR1 MNHNY, CDR2 SVGAGI (reference sequence). The CDR3 loop spans 13 amino acids. The CDR3 region has the DNA TGTGCCAGCACCCCGGACGCCCAAGAGACCCAGTACTTC. Its protein is CASTPDAQETQYF.

The CDR3 DNA sequence: TGCAGTGCTCCGGCAATTACTGGGGGCTACGAGCAGTACTTC. It is translated as CSAPAITGGYEQYF. This chain links TRBV20-1 with TRBJ2-7, with D tentatively TRBD1 or TRBD2 (5 bases each). Germline-derived CDR1 and CDR2 are DFQATT and SNEGSKA (reference sequence). The V and J ends lost 5 bases and 3 bases respectively, with 17 bases between them. This CDR3 spans 14 amino acids.

The chain has TRBV28 and TRBJ2-3, with 10 bases aligning to TRBD2. The CDR3 extends over 22 amino acids. The J segment lost 4 bases and the V segment lost 3 bases, leaving 25 bases of the junction unmatched. Germline CDR1 MDHEN, CDR2 SYDVKM. The CDR3 nucleotides read TGTGCCAGCAGTTTTTCCTTCAGTTTAATGGTGGATAGCGGGAGGTTCCCAGATACGCAGTATTTT. It codes for CASSFSFSLMVDSGRFPDTQYF.